This T cell receptor beta chain appears in the sequencing data of a study of post-analysis software for immune sequencing data. The wider study: Courses of disease covered relapsing-remitting, secondary progressive and progressive-relapsing multiple sclerosis.

Per the germline V gene, CDR1 is SGHAT and CDR2 is FQNNGV. The CDR3 length is 11 residues. V lost 5 bases and J 9 bases, leaving 5 bases between the germline ends. Tagging with unique molecular identifiers was a feature of the TCR beta cDNA libraries. From around 1 to 10 million T cells, a few hundred thousand cDNA molecules were obtained. Each CDR3 protein is one row after TCRdb ran MiXCR on the PCR reads. The table includes 150,000 or so distinct CDR3 sequences, 35% to 40% detected once. Whole-study results and caveats: Those with multiple sclerosis, the patient group, showed significantly lower normalized Chao1 diversity than controls. Patients had higher frequencies than controls of roughly 5 TRBV segments, including TRBV5-6, TRBV5-1 and TRBV20-1.

This clonotype was observed a few times. Its antigen is as yet unknown. Sequencing was performed on blood, taken after autologous hematopoietic stem cell transplantation. This chain links TRBV11-2 with TRBJ2-6; D remains ambiguous. This sequence originates from a girl between 5 and 17 years old with multiple sclerosis. The CDR3 bases are TGTGCCAGCAGCCGGAGCAACGTCCTGACTTTC. This encodes CASSRSNVLTF.